The source of this TCR beta chain is a study of metastatic and nonmetastatic thyroid tumors. Via MiXCR, TCRdb re-called the PCR reads. The repertoire includes some 15,000 clones, 22% of them detected once, and around a fifth sits in the top ten. No treatment had been given to any patient before thyroid surgery. The CDR3 contains 13 residues. Germline V gene lookup returns CDR1 SGHRS and CDR2 YFSETQ. J gave up 12 bases and V 4 bases, and 12 bases lay outside the gene matches. The gene calls are TRBV5-1 and TRBJ1-2, with 7 bases fitting TRBD1. The source material was adjacent normal tissue. The receptor was isolated from a female donor with papillary thyroid cancer or a benign thyroid nodule (not recorded which). Some clones in this sample may be carry-over from other donors' samples. The CDR3 reads CASSPTGSIGNTF. The CDR3, as DNA: TGCGCCAGCAGCCCGACAGGGTCGATCGGCAACACCTTC.